This T cell receptor beta chain was profiled in a study of blood T cell repertoires in COVID-19. The data were produced by immunoSEQ multiplex PCR, yet TCRdb's version contains in-frame clones alone and is incomplete. The top ten hold under 3% of the sample, which has 140,000 to 150,000 clones, about 88% seen once. Patients in Seattle were enrolled during active infection, then followed longitudinally. The CDR3 runs to 17 residues. V lost 7 bases and J lost 0; bases outside the gene matches: 6. Germline CDR1 reads SEHNR; CDR2 reads FQNEAQ (reference sequence). This chain connects TRBV7-9 to TRBJ2-3; TRBD2 aligns across 14 bases. Sequenced input: peripheral blood. The clonotype was recovered from a human donor with COVID-19, enrolled during active disease. The donor label of this sample is uncertain. The CDR3, as DNA: TGTGCCAGCACCCAAGGACTAGCGGGGGGTAGCACAGATACGCAGTATTTT. The encoded protein is CASTQGLAGGSTDTQYF.